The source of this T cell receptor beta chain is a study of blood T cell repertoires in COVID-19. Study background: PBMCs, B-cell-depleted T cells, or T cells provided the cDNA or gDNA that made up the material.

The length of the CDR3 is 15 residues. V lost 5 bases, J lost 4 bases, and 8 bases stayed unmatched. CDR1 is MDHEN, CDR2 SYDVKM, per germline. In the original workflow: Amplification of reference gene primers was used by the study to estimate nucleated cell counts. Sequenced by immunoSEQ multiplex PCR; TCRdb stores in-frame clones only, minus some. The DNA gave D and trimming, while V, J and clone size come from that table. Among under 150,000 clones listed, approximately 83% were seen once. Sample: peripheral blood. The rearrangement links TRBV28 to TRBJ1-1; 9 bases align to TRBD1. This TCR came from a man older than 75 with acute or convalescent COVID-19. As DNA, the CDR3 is TGTGCCAGCAGTCTCACGGGACAGGGTATCACTGAAGCTTTCTTT. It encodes CASSLTGQGITEAFF.